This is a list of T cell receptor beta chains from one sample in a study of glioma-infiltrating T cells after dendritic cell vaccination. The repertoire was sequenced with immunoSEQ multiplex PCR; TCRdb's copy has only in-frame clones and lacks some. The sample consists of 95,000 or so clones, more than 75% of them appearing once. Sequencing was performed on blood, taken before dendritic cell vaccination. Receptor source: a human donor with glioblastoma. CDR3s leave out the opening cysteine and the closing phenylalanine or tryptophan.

ASRKDRLYEQY TRBJ2-7 TRBV2
SASTDSEAF TRBJ1-1 TRBV20-1
ASSSLGKGSFWTEAF TRBJ1-1 TRBV7-9
ASSLFARGLYGYT TRBJ1-2 TRBV27
ASSPGTGGQYEQY TRBJ2-7 TRBV18
ASSLEGRRGLKSGELF TRBJ2-2 TRBV11-2
SVEGTEDSNTGELF TRBJ2-2 TRBV29-1
ASSKRGGTEAF TRBJ1-1 TRBV7-8
ASSPPGFRTSNEQF TRBJ2-1 TRBV18
ASSPILEEKLF TRBJ1-4 TRBV18
ASSPGTGGLYEQY TRBJ2-7 TRBV19
ASSFGTVGLRNQPQH TRBJ1-5 TRBV7-9
ASSQARLAGDDEQF TRBJ2-1 TRBV4-2
ASRDRPGTSTDTQY TRBJ2-3 TRBV5-1
ASSWRGAGGKTGANVLT TRBJ2-6 TRBV5-6
ASSLGRTGEDTQY TRBJ2-3 TRBV11-3
ASSLTPNTEAF TRBJ1-1 TRBV9
ASSQGAKDGYT TRBJ1-2 TRBV4-3
ASSLSQDRAKTQY TRBJ2-5 TRBV7-2
ASRKDRDSYNEQF TRBJ2-1 TRBV7-9
ASSLGQQETQY TRBJ2-5 TRBV5-1
ASSEEGGLAGGYRTDTQY TRBJ2-3 TRBV2
ASSQGGSGSNEQF TRBJ2-1 TRBV11-3
ASTSGNYGYT TRBJ1-2 TRBV6-5
ASSLATGDYGYT TRBJ1-2 TRBV27
ASSSDTGIRY TRBJ2-4 TRBV2
ASSVSSGSYNEQF TRBJ2-1 TRBV9
ASQGIQETQY TRBJ2-5 TRBV6-5
ASRLGGDAYEQY TRBJ2-7 TRBV7-2
ASSVRQGASGANVLT TRBJ2-6 TRBV9
ASSLYSGPTGELF TRBJ2-2 TRBV7-9
ASSFGGGYGYT TRBJ1-2 TRBV5-8
ASSQDRQAYEQY TRBJ2-7 TRBV4-3
ASQDRGRWGGYT TRBJ1-2 TRBV5-6
ASSFQQSGANVLT TRBJ2-6 TRBV5-6
ASSSGLAEETQY TRBJ2-5 TRBV5-1
ASSFDSSGEPQH TRBJ1-5 TRBV9
ASSLRGWAHNEQF TRBJ2-1 TRBV7-2
ASSFRRQDEKLF TRBJ1-4 TRBV5-1
ASSQDVRSLY TRBJ1-3 TRBV14
ASSLGASGSGAGELF TRBJ2-2 TRBV5-4
ASSRIGARGYT TRBJ1-2 TRBV2
ASSGEGGRRAF TRBJ1-1 TRBV13
SGRSGSGELF TRBJ2-2 TRBV29-1
ASSVWGGTTNEKLF TRBJ1-4 TRBV9
ASIPTGPGGSPLH TRBJ1-6 TRBV6-1
ASSQFSAGGPGGEQF TRBJ2-1 TRBV4-1
ASSSRQGTQAF TRBJ1-1 TRBV7-8
ASSLVYRGKEGGYT TRBJ1-2 TRBV7-2
ASSLGLSTYEQY TRBJ2-7 TRBV18
ASSLTAEGYT TRBJ1-2 TRBV28
ASSPGTGFDEKLF TRBJ1-4 TRBV5-5
ASSSGLRGYT TRBJ1-2 TRBV5-1
ASSPSRVGYT TRBJ1-2 TRBV6-5
ASTLTGGDYGYT TRBJ1-2 TRBV28
AISYGPGANVLT TRBJ2-6 TRBV10-3
ASSSGTSGGETQY TRBJ2-5 TRBV5-4
ASSPDRGGSYYGYT TRBJ1-2 TRBV11-3